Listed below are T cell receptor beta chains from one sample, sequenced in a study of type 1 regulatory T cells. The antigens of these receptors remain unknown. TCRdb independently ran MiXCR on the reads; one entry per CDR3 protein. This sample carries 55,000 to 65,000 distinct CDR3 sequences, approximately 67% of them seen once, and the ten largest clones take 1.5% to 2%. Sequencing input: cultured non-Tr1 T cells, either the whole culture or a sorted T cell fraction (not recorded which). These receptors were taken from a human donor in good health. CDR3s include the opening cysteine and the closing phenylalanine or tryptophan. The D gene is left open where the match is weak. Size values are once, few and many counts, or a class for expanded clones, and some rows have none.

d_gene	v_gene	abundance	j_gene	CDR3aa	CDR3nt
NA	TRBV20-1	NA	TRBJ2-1	CSARDACRDEQFF	TGCAGTGCTAGAGATGCCTGTAGAGATGAGCAGTTCTTC
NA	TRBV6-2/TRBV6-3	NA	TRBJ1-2	CASGNMGGYTF	TGTGCCAGCGGGAACATGGGTGGCTACACCTTC
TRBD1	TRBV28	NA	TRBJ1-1	CASIKQGRTEAFF	TGTGCCAGCATAAAACAGGGGCGAACTGAAGCTTTCTTT
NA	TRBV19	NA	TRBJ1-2	CASSIGGSGYTF	TGTGCCAGTAGTATAGGTGGTTCTGGCTACACCTTC
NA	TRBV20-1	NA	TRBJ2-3	CSARDPGARDTDTQYF	TGCAGTGCTAGAGATCCCGGCGCTAGAGACACAGATACGCAGTATTTT
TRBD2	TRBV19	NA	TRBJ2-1	CASMADAGTRHNEQFF	TGTGCCAGTATGGCCGATGCCGGGACTAGACACAATGAGCAGTTCTTC
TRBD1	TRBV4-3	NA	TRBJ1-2	CASSQGGTAIRYGYTF	TGCGCCAGCAGCCAAGGCGGGACAGCGATACGCTATGGCTACACCTTC
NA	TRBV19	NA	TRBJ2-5	CASSRNTQETETQYF	TGTGCCAGTAGTCGAAATACTCAGGAAACGGAGACCCAGTACTTC
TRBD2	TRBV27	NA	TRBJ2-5	CASSSASSGSETQYF	TGTGCCAGCAGTTCAGCTTCTAGCGGGTCGGAGACCCAGTACTTC
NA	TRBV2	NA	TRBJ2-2	CASSVYTGELFF	TGTGCCAGCAGTGTTTACACCGGGGAGCTGTTTTTT
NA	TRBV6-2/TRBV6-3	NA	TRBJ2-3	CASSYHPDTQYF	TGTGCCAGCAGTTATCATCCAGATACGCAGTATTTT
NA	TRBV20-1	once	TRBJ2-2	CSARDGSGARGTGGLFF	TGCAGTGCTAGAGATGGATCGGGGGCCCGCGGAACCGGGGGGCTGTTTTTT
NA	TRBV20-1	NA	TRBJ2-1	CSARVPPGLKQFF	TGCAGTGCTAGAGTACCCCCGGGTCTAAAGCAGTTCTTC
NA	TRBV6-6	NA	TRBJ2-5	CASSYGPETQYF	TGTGCCAGCAGTTACGGCCCAGAGACCCAGTACTTC
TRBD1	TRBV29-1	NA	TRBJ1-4	CSVPGQTNEKLFF	TGCAGCGTTCCGGGACAGACTAATGAAAAACTGTTTTTT
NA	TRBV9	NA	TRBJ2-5	CASSADTVRETQYF	TGTGCCAGCAGCGCCGACACCGTGCGAGAGACCCAGTACTTC
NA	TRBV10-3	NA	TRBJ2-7	CAISESAGINLRQYF	TGTGCCATCAGTGAGTCGGCAGGGATCAACCTGCGGCAGTACTTC
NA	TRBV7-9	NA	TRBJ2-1	CASSLAGRNYNEQFF	TGTGCCAGCAGCTTAGCGGGTAGGAATTACAATGAGCAGTTCTTC
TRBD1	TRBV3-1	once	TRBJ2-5	CASSQGQGRETQYF	TGTGCCAGCAGCCAGGGACAGGGTCGAGAGACCCAGTACTTC
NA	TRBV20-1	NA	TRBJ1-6	CSAGTYNSPLHF	TGCAGTGCCGGGACATATAATTCACCCCTCCACTTT
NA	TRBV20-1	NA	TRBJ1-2	CSALDTPVAGYTF	TGCAGTGCCCTCGACACGCCTGTGGCTGGCTACACCTTC
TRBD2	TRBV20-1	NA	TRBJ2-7	CSAREGLAASSYEQYF	TGCAGTGCTAGAGAGGGACTAGCGGCGAGCTCCTACGAGCAGTACTTC
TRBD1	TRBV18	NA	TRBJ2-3	CASSPGTGRATDTQYF	TGTGCCAGCTCACCAGGGACAGGGAGGGCCACAGATACGCAGTATTTT
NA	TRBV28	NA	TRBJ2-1	CASTLDDEQFF	TGTGCCAGCACCCTCGACGATGAGCAGTTCTTC
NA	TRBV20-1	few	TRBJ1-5	CSARDRFNQPQHF	TGCAGTGCTAGAGACAGGTTTAATCAGCCCCAGCATTTT
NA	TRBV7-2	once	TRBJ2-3	CASKASATADTQYF	TGTGCCAGCAAGGCTAGCGCGACGGCAGATACGCAGTATTTT
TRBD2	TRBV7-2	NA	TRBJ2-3	CASSLGLAGDFTPSSTDTQYF	TGTGCCAGCAGCTTGGGACTAGCGGGAGACTTTACCCCTTCTAGCACAGATACGCAGTATTTT
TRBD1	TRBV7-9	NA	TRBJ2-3	CASSQEDRADTQYF	TGTGCCAGCAGCCAAGAAGACAGGGCAGATACGCAGTATTTT
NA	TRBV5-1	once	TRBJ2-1	CASSPGRGSWQFF	TGCGCCAGCAGCCCCGGTCGGGGGAGTTGGCAGTTCTTC
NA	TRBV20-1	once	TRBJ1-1	CSASKLGREAFF	TGCAGTGCAAGTAAGCTAGGTCGTGAAGCTTTCTTT
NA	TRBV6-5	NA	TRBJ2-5	CASSWGGDRRRQETQYF	TGTGCCAGCAGTTGGGGGGGGGACAGGAGGAGACAAGAGACCCAGTACTTC
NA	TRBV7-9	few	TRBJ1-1	CASSLELGEAFF	TGTGCCAGCAGCTTAGAATTGGGTGAAGCTTTCTTT
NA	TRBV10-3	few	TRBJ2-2	CAIREIGDGGLFF	TGTGCCATCAGAGAAATTGGGGACGGGGGGCTGTTTTTT
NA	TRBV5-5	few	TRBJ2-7	CASSPGEHEQYF	TGTGCCAGCAGCCCGGGAGAACACGAGCAGTACTTC
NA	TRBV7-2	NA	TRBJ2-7	CASSLEAGYEQYF	TGTGCCAGCAGCTTAGAGGCAGGCTACGAGCAGTACTTC
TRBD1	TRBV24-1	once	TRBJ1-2	CATSAGQGRGYGYTF	TGTGCCACCAGTGCCGGACAGGGCCGGGGCTATGGCTACACCTTC
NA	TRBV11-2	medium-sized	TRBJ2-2	CASSLSPGAGELFF	TGTGCCAGCAGCTTATCCCCAGGGGCCGGGGAGCTGTTTTTT
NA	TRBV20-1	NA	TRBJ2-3	CSARRPGRKATDTQYF	TGCAGTGCTAGAAGGCCCGGCAGGAAGGCCACGGATACGCAGTATTTT
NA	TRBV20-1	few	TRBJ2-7	CSALGTLSSYEQYF	TGCAGTGCCCTAGGGACCCTAAGCTCCTACGAGCAGTACTTC
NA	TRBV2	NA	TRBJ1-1	CASSWGTNTEAFF	TGTGCCAGCAGCTGGGGGACGAACACTGAAGCTTTCTTT
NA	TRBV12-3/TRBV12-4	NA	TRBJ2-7	CASSLQFGGRSLYEQYF	TGTGCCAGCAGTCTGCAGTTTGGGGGACGGAGTCTCTACGAGCAGTACTTC
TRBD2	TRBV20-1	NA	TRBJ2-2	CSASSGRNTGELFF	TGCAGTGCTTCTAGCGGGAGGAACACCGGGGAGCTGTTTTTT
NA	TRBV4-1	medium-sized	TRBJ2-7	CASSQLTGSNEQYF	TGCGCCAGCAGCCAGTTAACAGGCAGCAACGAGCAGTACTTC
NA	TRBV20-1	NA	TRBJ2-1	CSARDQLGGYNEQFF	TGCAGTGCTAGAGACCAGCTGGGGGGCTATAATGAGCAGTTCTTC
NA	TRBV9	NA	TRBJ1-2	CASSVANGGGRYGYTF	TGTGCCAGCAGCGTAGCGAATGGGGGCGGTCGGTATGGCTACACCTTC
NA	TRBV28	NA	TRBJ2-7	CASSLPGPKGYEQYF	TGTGCCAGCAGTCTACCGGGACCCAAAGGGTACGAGCAGTACTTC
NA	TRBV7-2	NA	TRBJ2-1	CASSQRTGLYNEQFF	TGTGCCAGCAGCCAAAGAACCGGGCTTTATAATGAGCAGTTCTTC
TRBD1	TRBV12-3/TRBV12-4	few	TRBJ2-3	CAIPGQGAIDTQYF	TGTGCCATACCGGGACAGGGGGCCATAGATACGCAGTATTTT
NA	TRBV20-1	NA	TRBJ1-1	CSAYGLEGRRTEAFF	TGCAGTGCTTACGGACTAGAAGGGCGTCGCACTGAAGCTTTCTTT
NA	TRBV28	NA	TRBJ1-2	CASSPSLGLGGYTF	TGTGCCAGCAGTCCGTCCTTGGGCCTAGGCGGCTACACCTTC
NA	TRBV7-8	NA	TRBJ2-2	CASTSRAVRAGELFF	TGTGCCAGCACATCCAGGGCCGTTCGGGCCGGGGAGCTGTTTTTT
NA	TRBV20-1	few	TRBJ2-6	CSAQSGEGADGANVLTF	TGCAGTGCTCAAAGCGGGGAGGGGGCGGATGGGGCCAACGTCCTGACTTTC